This TCR beta chain was recorded in a study of beta chain features in type 1 diabetes. The table lists this clone with a few counts. Other DNA sequences within the sample encode an identical CDR3. Per the germline V gene, CDR1 is SGHAT and CDR2 is FQNNGV. Trimming took 0 bases from V and 6 from J, leaving 4 bases between them. This CDR3 contains 12 residues. The study reverse transcribed the entire isolated RNA, so it sequenced expressed TCRB transcripts. This table comes from immunoSEQ multiplex PCR, and its TCRdb copy is limited to in-frame clones, with some not included. The sample includes 200,000 to 250,000 clones, 11% seen only once; the top ten take roughly 1.3%.

The receptor's source is a man between 18 and 35 years old in good health. This rearrangement joins TRBV11-2 to TRBJ2-3; no clear D gene. The sequencing sample was made of central memory CD4+ T cells from blood. CDR3 amino acids: CASSLERDTQYF. CDR3 DNA sequence: TGTGCCAGCAGCTTAGAACGGGATACGCAGTATTTT.